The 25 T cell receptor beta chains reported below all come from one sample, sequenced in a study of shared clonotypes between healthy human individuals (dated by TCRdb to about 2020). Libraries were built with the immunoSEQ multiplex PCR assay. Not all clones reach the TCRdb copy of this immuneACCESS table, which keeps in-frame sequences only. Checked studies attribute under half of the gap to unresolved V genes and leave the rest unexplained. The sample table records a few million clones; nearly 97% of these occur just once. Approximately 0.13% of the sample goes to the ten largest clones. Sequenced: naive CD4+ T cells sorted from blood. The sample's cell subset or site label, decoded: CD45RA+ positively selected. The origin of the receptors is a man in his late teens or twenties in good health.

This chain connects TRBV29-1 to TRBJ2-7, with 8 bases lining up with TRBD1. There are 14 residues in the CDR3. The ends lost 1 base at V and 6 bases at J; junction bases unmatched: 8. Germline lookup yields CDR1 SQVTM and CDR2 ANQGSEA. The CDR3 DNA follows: TGCAGCGTTGAAGTGGGTTACAGGGGGACCGAGCAGTACTTC. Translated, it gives CSVEVGYRGTEQYF.

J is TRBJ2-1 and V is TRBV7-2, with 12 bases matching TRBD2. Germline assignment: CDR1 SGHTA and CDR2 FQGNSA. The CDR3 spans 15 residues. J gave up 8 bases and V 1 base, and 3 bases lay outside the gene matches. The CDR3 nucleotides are TGTGCCAGCAGCTTAGAGACTAGCGGGGGTTATGAGCAGTTCTTC. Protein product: CASSLETSGGYEQFF. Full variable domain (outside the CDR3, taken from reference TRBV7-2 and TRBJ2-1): GAGVSQSPSNKVTEKGKDVELRCDPISGHTALYWYRQSLGQGLEFLIYFQGNSAPDKSGLPSDRFSAERTGGSVSTLTIQRTQQEDSAVYLCASSLETSGGYEQFFGPGTRLTVL.

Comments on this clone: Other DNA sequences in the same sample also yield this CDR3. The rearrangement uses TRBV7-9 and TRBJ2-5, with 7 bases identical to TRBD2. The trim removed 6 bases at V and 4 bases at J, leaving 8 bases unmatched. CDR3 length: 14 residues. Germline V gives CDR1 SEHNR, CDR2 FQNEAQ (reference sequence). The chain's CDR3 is CASSRLAGGETQYF. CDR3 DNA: TGTGCCAGCAGTCGACTAGCAGGTGGAGAGACCCAGTACTTC.

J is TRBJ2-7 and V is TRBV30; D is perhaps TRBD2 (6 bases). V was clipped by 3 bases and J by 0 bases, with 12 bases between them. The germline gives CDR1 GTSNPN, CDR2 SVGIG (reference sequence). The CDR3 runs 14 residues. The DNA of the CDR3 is TGTGCCTGGAGCCGGGACTGGAGCTCCTACGAGCAGTACTTC. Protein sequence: CAWSRDWSSYEQYF.

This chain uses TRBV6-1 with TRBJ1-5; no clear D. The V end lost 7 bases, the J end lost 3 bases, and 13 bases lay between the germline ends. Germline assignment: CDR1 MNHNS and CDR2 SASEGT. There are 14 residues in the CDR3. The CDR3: CASMEGLINQPQHF. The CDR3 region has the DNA TGTGCCAGCATGGAGGGCCTGATCAATCAGCCCCAGCATTTT.

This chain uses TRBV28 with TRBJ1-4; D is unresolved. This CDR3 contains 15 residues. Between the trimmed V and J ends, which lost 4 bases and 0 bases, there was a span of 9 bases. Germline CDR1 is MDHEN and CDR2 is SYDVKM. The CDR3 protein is CASSSSSSTNEKLFF. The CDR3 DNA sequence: TGTGCCAGCAGTTCCTCCAGTTCAACTAATGAAAAACTGTTTTTT.

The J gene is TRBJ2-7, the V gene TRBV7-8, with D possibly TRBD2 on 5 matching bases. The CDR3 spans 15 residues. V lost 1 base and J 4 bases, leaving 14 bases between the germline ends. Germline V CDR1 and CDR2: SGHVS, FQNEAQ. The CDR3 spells CASSLDRLAGYEQYF. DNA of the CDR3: TGTGCCAGCAGCTTAGATCGGTTGGCGGGTTACGAGCAGTACTTC.

CDR3 in amino acids: CASSGTGPGGTQYF. Here the CDR3 DNA reads TGTGCCAGCAGTGGGACAGGGCCGGGGGGGACCCAGTACTTC. The rearrangement uses TRBV2 and TRBJ2-5, with D perhaps matching TRBD1 (8 bases). V shed 4 bases and J shed 7 bases, with 16 bases lying between them. This CDR3 has 14 amino acids. The germline V gene has CDR1 SNHLY and CDR2 FYNNEI. The whole variable domain, filled in from reference TRBV2 and TRBJ2-5, reads EPEVTQTPSHQVTQMGQEVILRCVPISNHLYFYWYRQILGQKVEFLVSFYNNEISEKSEIFDDQFSVERPDGSNFTLKIRSTKLEDSAMYFCASSGTGPGGTQYFGPGTRLLVL.

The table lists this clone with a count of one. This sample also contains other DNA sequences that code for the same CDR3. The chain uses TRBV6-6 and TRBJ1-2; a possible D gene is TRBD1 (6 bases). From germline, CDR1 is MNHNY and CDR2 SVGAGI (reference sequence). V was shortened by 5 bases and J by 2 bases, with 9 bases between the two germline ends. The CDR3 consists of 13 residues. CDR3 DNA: TGTGCCAGCAGTCCAACAGGGAACTATGGCTACACCTTC. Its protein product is CASSPTGNYGYTF.

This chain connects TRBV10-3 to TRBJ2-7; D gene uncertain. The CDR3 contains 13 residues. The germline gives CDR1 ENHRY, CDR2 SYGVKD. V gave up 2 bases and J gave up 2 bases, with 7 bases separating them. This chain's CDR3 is CAISEGNPYEQYF. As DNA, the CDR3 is TGTGCCATCAGTGAGGGGAATCCCTACGAGCAGTACTTC.

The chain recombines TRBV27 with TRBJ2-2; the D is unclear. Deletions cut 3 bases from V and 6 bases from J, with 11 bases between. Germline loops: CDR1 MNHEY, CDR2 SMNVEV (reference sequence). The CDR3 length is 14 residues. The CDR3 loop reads CASSLLNSPGELFF. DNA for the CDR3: TGTGCCAGCAGTTTGCTTAACAGTCCCGGGGAGCTGTTTTTT.

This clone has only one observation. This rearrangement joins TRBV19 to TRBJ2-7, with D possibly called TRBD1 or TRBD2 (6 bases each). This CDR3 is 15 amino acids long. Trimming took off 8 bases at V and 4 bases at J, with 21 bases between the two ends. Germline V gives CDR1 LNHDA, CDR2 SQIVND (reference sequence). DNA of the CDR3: TGTGCCAGTGTGGGACCCGGCACAGGGACTTACGAGCAGTACTTC. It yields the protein CASVGPGTGTYEQYF.

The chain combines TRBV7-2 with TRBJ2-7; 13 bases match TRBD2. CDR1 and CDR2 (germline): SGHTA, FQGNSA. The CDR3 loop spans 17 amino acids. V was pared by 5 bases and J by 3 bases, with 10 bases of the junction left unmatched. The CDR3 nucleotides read TGTGCCAGCAGCCCCAGCACGGGACTAGCGGGGATCTACGAGCAGTACTTC. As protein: CASSPSTGLAGIYEQYF.

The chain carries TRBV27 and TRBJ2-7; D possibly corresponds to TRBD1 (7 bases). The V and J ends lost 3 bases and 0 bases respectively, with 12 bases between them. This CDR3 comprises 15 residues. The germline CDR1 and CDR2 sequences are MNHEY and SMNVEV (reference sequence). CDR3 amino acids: CASSLARGVSYEQYF. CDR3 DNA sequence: TGTGCCAGCAGTTTGGCCAGGGGGGTCTCCTACGAGCAGTACTTC.

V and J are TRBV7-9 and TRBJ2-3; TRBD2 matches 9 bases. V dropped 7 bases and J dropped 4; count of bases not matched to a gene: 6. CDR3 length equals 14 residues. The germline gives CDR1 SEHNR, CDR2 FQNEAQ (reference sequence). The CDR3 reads CASMGGRGADTQYF. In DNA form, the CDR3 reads TGTGCCAGCATGGGCGGGAGGGGAGCAGATACGCAGTATTTT.

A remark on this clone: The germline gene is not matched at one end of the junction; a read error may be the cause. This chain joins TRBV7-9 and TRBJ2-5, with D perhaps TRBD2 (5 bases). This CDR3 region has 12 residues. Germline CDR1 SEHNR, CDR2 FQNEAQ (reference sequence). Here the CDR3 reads CATSGPPETQYF. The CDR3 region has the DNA TGTGCCACCAGCGGCCCGCCAGAGACCCAGTACTTC. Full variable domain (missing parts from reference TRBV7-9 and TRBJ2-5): DTGVSQNPRHKITKRGQNVTFRCDPISEHNRLYWYRQTLGQGPEFLTYFQNEAQLEKSRLLSDRFSAERPKGSFSTLEIQRTEQGDSAMYLCATSGPPETQYFGPGTRLLVL.

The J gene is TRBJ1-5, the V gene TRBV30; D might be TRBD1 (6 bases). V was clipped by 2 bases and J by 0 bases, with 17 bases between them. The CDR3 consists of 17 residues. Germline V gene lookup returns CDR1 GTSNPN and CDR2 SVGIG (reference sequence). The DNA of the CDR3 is TGTGCCTGGAGTAAAGGACAGAAGGCAATTAGCAATCAGCCCCAGCATTTT. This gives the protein CAWSKGQKAISNQPQHF.

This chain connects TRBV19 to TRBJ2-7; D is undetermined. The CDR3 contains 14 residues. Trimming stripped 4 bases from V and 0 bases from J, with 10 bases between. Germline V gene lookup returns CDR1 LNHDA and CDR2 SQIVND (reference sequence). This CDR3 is CASSTAHSSYEQYF. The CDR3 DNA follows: TGTGCCAGTAGTACGGCACATAGCTCCTACGAGCAGTACTTC.

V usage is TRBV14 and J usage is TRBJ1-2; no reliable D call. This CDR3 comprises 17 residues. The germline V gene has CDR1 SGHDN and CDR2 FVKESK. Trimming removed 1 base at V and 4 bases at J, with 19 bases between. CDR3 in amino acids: CASSQVRGIGIPYGYTF. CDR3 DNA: TGTGCCAGCAGCCAAGTAAGAGGGATAGGAATCCCCTATGGCTACACCTTC.

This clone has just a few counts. CDR3 in DNA: TGTGCCAGCAGTTTGAGGGATTGGTATAATTCACCCCTCCACTTT. Its protein is CASSLRDWYNSPLHF. The gene calls are TRBV6-5 and TRBJ1-6; D not certain. Trimming took off 4 bases at V and 4 bases at J, with 11 bases between the two ends. The germline V gene encodes CDR1 MNHEY and CDR2 SVGAGI. This CDR3 comprises 15 residues.

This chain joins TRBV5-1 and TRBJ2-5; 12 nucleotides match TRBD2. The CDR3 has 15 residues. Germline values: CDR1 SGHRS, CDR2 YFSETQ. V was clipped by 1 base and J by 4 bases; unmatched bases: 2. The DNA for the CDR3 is TGCGCCAGCAGCTTGTCGACTAGCGGGGGAGAGACCCAGTACTTC. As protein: CASSLSTSGGETQYF.

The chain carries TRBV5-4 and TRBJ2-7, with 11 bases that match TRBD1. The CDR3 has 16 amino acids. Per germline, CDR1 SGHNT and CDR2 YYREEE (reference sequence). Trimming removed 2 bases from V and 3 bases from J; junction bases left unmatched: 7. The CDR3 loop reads CASSFPGQGGVYEQYF. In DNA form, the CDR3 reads TGTGCCAGCAGCTTCCCGGGACAGGGGGGTGTCTACGAGCAGTACTTC.

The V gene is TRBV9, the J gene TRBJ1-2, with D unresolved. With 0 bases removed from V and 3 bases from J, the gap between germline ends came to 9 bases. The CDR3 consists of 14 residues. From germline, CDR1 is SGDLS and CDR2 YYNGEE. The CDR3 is CASSVASSDYGYTF. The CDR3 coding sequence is TGTGCCAGCAGCGTAGCTTCATCGGACTATGGCTACACCTTC.

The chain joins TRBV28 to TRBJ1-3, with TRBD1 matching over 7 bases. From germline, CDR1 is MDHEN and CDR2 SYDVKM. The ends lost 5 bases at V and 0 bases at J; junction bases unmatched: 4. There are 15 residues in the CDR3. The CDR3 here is CASSRQGFSGNTIYF. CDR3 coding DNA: TGTGCCAGCAGTCGACAGGGTTTCTCTGGAAACACCATATATTTT.

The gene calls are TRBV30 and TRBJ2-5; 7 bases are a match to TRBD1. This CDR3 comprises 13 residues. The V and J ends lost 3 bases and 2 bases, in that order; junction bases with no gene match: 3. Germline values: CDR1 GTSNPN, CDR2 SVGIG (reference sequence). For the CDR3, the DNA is TGTGCCTGGAGGTCAGGGGGTCAAGAGACCCAGTACTTC. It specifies CAWRSGGQETQYF.